A single sample gave rise to the 15 T cell receptor beta chains below, sequenced in a study of blood T cell repertoires in COVID-19. The data were produced by immunoSEQ multiplex PCR, yet TCRdb's version contains in-frame clones alone and is incomplete. The repertoire holds about 330,000 clones, with approximately 92% as singletons. Input material: PBMCs or T cells enriched from blood (not recorded which). The receptors stem from a woman between 25 and 40 years old who had recovered from COVID-19.

V gene TRBV4-2 combines with J gene TRBJ2-5, with 10 bases fitting TRBD2. Germline assignment: CDR1 LGHNA and CDR2 YNFKEQ. V gave up 4 bases and J gave up 5 bases; unmatched junction bases: 7. The length of the CDR3 is 15 residues. CDR3 coding DNA: TGTGCCAGCAGCCGGGGAGCGGGGGGGCCTGAGACCCAGTACTTC. It encodes CASSRGAGGPETQYF.

This chain uses TRBV7-2 with TRBJ2-1, with unresolved D. V gave up 1 base and J gave up 7 bases, with 11 bases separating them. The CDR3 extends over 14 amino acids. Germline loops: CDR1 SGHTA, CDR2 FQGNSA. The CDR3 DNA reads TGTGCCAGCAGCTTAGTAGGCAGGCCGAATGAGCAGTTCTTC. Protein: CASSLVGRPNEQFF.

The J gene is TRBJ2-5, the V gene TRBV4-3, with D perhaps matching TRBD1 (6 bases). The CDR3 consists of 14 residues. Germline CDR1 reads LGHNA; CDR2 reads YSLEER. V was pared by 0 bases and J by 5 bases, with 10 bases between. In DNA form, the CDR3 reads TGCGCCAGCAGCCAAGAGAACAGGGCTGAGACCCAGTACTTC. Translated, it gives CASSQENRAETQYF.

The chain recombines TRBV7-9 with TRBJ2-7; a weak D match, TRBD1 (6 bases). V was cut by 3 bases and J by 7 bases, with 19 bases left in between. This CDR3 is built from 15 residues. In germline, CDR1 is SEHNR, CDR2 FQNEAQ (reference sequence). The CDR3 sequence: CASSFFAGVVGEQYF. For the CDR3, the DNA is TGTGCCAGCAGCTTCTTCGCAGGGGTTGTGGGGGAGCAGTACTTC.

The sample holds one count of this clone. The rearrangement joins TRBV7-3 to TRBJ2-2; 8 nucleotides agree with TRBD2. The CDR3 has 15 amino acids. Trimming removed 1 base from V and 6 bases from J; junction bases left unmatched: 4. Germline loops: CDR1 SGHTA, CDR2 FQGTGA. CDR3 DNA: TGTGCCAGCAGCTTAATGGTAGCGGGGTCCGGGGAGCTGTTTTTT. Translation gives CASSLMVAGSGELFF.

The chain combines TRBV3-1 (or the pseudogene TRBV3-2) with TRBJ2-7; TRBD1 might be the D (6 bases). This CDR3 has 13 amino acids. Germline CDR1 LGHDT, CDR2 YNNKEL (reference sequence). Trimming pared 4 bases from V and 7 bases from J, leaving 14 bases between. CDR3 DNA sequence: TGTGCCAGCAGCCTGGGAAGAAGGGGGGAGCAGTACTTC. It codes for CASSLGRRGEQYF.

Of note for this clone: The same CDR3 can be traced to other DNA sequences in this sample. This chain connects TRBV28 to TRBJ1-2; 7 bases line up with TRBD1. V lost 2 bases and J lost 3; bases outside the gene matches: 6. CDR1 and CDR2 from the germline V gene are MDHEN and SYDVKM. There are 15 residues in the CDR3. In DNA form, the CDR3 reads TGTGCCAGCAGTTTAACTACAGGGGTAGACTATGGCTACACCTTC. Its translation is CASSLTTGVDYGYTF.

The rearrangement joins TRBV7-9 to TRBJ1-1, with 8 bases identical to TRBD1. Unmatched junction bases numbered 11, after V lost 2 bases and J lost 3 bases. The germline CDR1 and CDR2 sequences are SEHNR and FQNEAQ (reference sequence). The CDR3 spans 17 residues. This CDR3 is CASSLPRRQGWDTEAFF. CDR3 bases: TGTGCCAGCAGCTTACCCCGCAGACAGGGGTGGGACACTGAAGCTTTCTTT. Combining the CDR3 with reference TRBV7-9 and TRBJ1-1 gives the whole variable domain DTGVSQNPRHKITKRGQNVTFRCDPISEHNRLYWYRQTLGQGPEFLTYFQNEAQLEKSRLLSDRFSAERPKGSFSTLEIQRTEQGDSAMYLCASSLPRRQGWDTEAFFGQGTRLTVV.

The rearrangement links TRBV6-6 to TRBJ1-1, with TRBD1 identical over 7 bases. Trimming took 6 bases from V and 5 from J; bases not matched to a gene: 6. Germline V gene lookup returns CDR1 MNHNY and CDR2 SVGAGI (reference sequence). This CDR3 spans 13 amino acids. The CDR3 is CASRAGTVTEAFF. The CDR3 DNA reads TGTGCCAGCAGAGCCGGGACAGTTACTGAAGCTTTCTTT.

The gene calls are TRBV3-1 (or the pseudogene TRBV3-2) and TRBJ2-7, with D perhaps TRBD2 (5 bases). Trimming stripped 2 bases from V and 5 bases from J, with 13 bases between. CDR1 and CDR2 (germline): LGHDT, YNNKEL (reference sequence). This CDR3 contains 14 residues. This CDR3 is CASSQNFREHEQYF. CDR3 sequence (DNA): TGTGCCAGCAGCCAAAATTTTAGGGAGCACGAGCAGTACTTC.

The J gene is TRBJ2-3, the V gene TRBV28; 8 bases match TRBD2. With 6 bases clipped from V and 5 bases from J, the junction kept 4 bases outside the gene matches. The CDR3 is 13 amino acids. Germline V gives CDR1 MDHEN, CDR2 SYDVKM. The CDR3 DNA reads as TGTGCCAGCAGCGGGGGGGCCGGAGATACGCAGTATTTT. Its protein product is CASSGGAGDTQYF.

This clone appeared a single time. The V call is TRBV28, the J call TRBJ2-1; D possibly corresponds to TRBD1 (5 bases). V was pared by 2 bases and J by 4 bases, with 12 bases between. Looked up from germline, CDR1 is MDHEN and CDR2 is SYDVKM. The CDR3 is 15 amino acids. The CDR3 DNA is TGTGCCAGCAGTTTACAGGGCCGCTCGTACAATGAGCAGTTCTTC. This sequence encodes CASSLQGRSYNEQFF. Based on the CDR3 plus reference TRBV28 and TRBJ2-1, the full variable domain is DVKVTQSSRYLVKRTGEKVFLECVQDMDHENMFWYRQDPGLGLRLIYFSYDVKMKEKGDIPEGYSVSREKKERFSLILESASTNQTSMYLCASSLQGRSYNEQFFGPGTRLTVL.

The chain joins TRBV28 to TRBJ2-5; 7 bases agree with TRBD2. Per the germline V gene, CDR1 is MDHEN and CDR2 is SYDVKM. V gave up 6 bases and J gave up 5 bases; unmatched junction bases: 12. CDR3 length: 15 residues. CDR3 nucleotides: TGTGCCAGCAGCCCCCGACTAGCCGGCGCGGAGACCCAGTACTTC. Translation gives CASSPRLAGAETQYF.

The chain carries TRBV19 and TRBJ2-2, with 9 positions matching TRBD1. Trimming cost V 8 bases and J 9 bases; bases outside gene matches: 13. The CDR3 contains 15 residues. Looked up from germline, CDR1 is LNHDA and CDR2 is SQIVND (reference sequence). CDR3 nucleotides: TGTGCCAGTCGCCCTCGGGGACAGGGTTCTCGGGAGCTGTTTTTT. Amino acid sequence: CASRPRGQGSRELFF.

This rearrangement joins TRBV29-1 to TRBJ2-3; possible D gene TRBD2, 6 bases. V lost 4 bases and J 2 bases, leaving 10 bases between the germline ends. CDR1 is SQVTM, CDR2 ANQGSEA, per germline. This CDR3 comprises 13 residues. The CDR3 protein is CSVVGGDTDTQYF. The CDR3 DNA sequence: TGCAGCGTTGTCGGCGGGGACACAGATACGCAGTATTTT.